This passage covers 3 T cell receptor beta chains from one sample sequenced in a study of control samples from healthy donors and cancer patients (dated by TCRdb to the early 2020s). Library preparation used the immunoSEQ multiplex PCR assay. The immuneACCESS repertoire file appears here via TCRdb, limited to in-frame rearrangements. These files lack a portion of the clones; in checked studies, under half of the deficit traces to unresolved V genes, and the cause of the others is not known. The sample's own table lists roughly 190,000 clones. Roughly 2.2% of the sample is held by the ten biggest clonotypes. Sequenced input: blood. These receptors were taken from a woman in her 30s in good health.

This chain uses TRBV28 with TRBJ2-7, with D uncertain. Germline CDR1 is MDHEN and CDR2 is SYDVKM. The CDR3 is 15 residues long. Trimming took off 5 bases at V and 6 bases at J, with 20 bases between the two ends. CDR3 bases: TGTGCCAGCAGTAAACGGACGGAAACTCTCACCGAGCAGTACTTC. Amino acid sequence: CASSKRTETLTEQYF. The full variable domain, completed using reference TRBV28 and TRBJ2-7, is DVKVTQSSRYLVKRTGEKVFLECVQDMDHENMFWYRQDPGLGLRLIYFSYDVKMKEKGDIPEGYSVSREKKERFSLILESASTNQTSMYLCASSKRTETLTEQYFGPGTRLTVT.

V usage is TRBV6-5 and J usage is TRBJ2-7; 9 bases align to TRBD1. CDR3 length: 15 amino acids. J was trimmed by 3 bases and V by 7 bases; bases with no gene match: 10. The germline CDR1 and CDR2 sequences are MNHEY and SVGAGI. CDR3 nucleotides: TGTGCCAGCACCCGAGGCGGGACAGGGAGCTACGAGCAGTACTTC. Its protein product is CASTRGGTGSYEQYF.

This chain links TRBV5-1 with TRBJ1-6; D is ambiguous. V was clipped by 0 bases and J by 7 bases, with 5 bases between them. Germline V gene sequence: CDR1 SGHRS, CDR2 YFSETQ. The CDR3 runs to 13 residues. CDR3 sequence reads: CASSLVENSPLHF. The CDR3 region has the DNA TGCGCCAGCAGCTTGGTTGAGAATTCACCCCTCCACTTT.